One sample yielded the 26 T cell receptor beta chains listed below, sequenced in a study of blood T cell repertoires in COVID-19 (dated by TCRdb to 2019 to 2021). Libraries were constructed by the immunoSEQ multiplex PCR assay. The clones in this table, taken by TCRdb from immuneACCESS, are in-frame only. Not every clone is retained; where verified, under half of the shortfall comes from an unresolved V gene, and the cause of the rest is unknown. Recorded for this sample are just under 300,000 clones; around 87% of them occurred a single time. Around 1.4% of the sample belongs to the ten largest clones. The sample taken for sequencing was peripheral blood. The receptors stem from an older man with acute or convalescent COVID-19.

V and J are TRBV7-8 and TRBJ1-1; 9 bases are a match to TRBD1. Germline V gives CDR1 SGHVS, CDR2 FQNEAQ. CDR3 length: 14 residues. The V and J ends lost 5 bases and 4 bases, in that order; junction bases with no gene match: 5. The CDR3, as DNA: TGTGCCAGCAGCCCGACAGGGGGAATCACTGAAGCTTTCTTT. The encoded protein is CASSPTGGITEAFF.

The rearrangement uses TRBV9 and TRBJ1-4; TRBD1 might be the D (5 bases). CDR1 is SGDLS and CDR2 is YYNGEE in the germline V gene. This CDR3 is 16 amino acids long. V lost 3 bases and J 0 bases, leaving 12 bases between the germline ends. The CDR3 is CASSAWRGTTNEKLFF. For the CDR3, the DNA is TGTGCCAGCAGCGCTTGGAGGGGAACAACTAATGAAAAACTGTTTTTT.

The rearrangement uses TRBV5-4 and TRBJ2-7, with a weak D call TRBD2 (6 bases). The CDR3 has 14 residues. The ends were cut back, 9 bases at V and 0 bases at J, with 16 bases in the middle. CDR1 SGHNT and CDR2 YYREEE come from the germline V gene (reference sequence). The CDR3 coding sequence is TGTGCCATGAGCGGAGGGGCGAGCTCCTACGAGCAGTACTTC. Translated: CAMSGGASSYEQYF.

The rearrangement joins TRBV2 to TRBJ1-6; weak D call: TRBD1 (6 bases). This CDR3 has 15 amino acids. Per the germline V gene, CDR1 is SNHLY and CDR2 is FYNNEI. Deletions cut 4 bases from V and 9 bases from J, with 16 bases between. The CDR3 reads CASSGGQLGASPLHF. The CDR3 DNA reads TGTGCCAGCAGTGGTGGACAGTTGGGCGCTTCACCCCTCCACTTT. The full variable domain, its missing parts supplied by reference TRBV2 and TRBJ1-6, is EPEVTQTPSHQVTQMGQEVILRCVPISNHLYFYWYRQILGQKVEFLVSFYNNEISEKSEIFDDQFSVERPDGSNFTLKIRSTKLEDSAMYFCASSGGQLGASPLHFGNGTRLTVT.

The V and J genes are TRBV9 and TRBJ2-2, with 7 positions matching TRBD1. Per germline, CDR1 SGDLS and CDR2 YYNGEE. The V and J ends lost 3 bases and 0 bases, in that order; junction bases with no gene match: 5. The CDR3 totals 16 residues. The CDR3 is CASSARQGSNTGELFF. The DNA of the CDR3 is TGTGCCAGCAGCGCTCGACAGGGCTCGAACACCGGGGAGCTGTTTTTT.

The chain has TRBV7-2 and TRBJ1-2, with 7 positions matching TRBD1. The junction had 9 bases not matched to a gene; V was cut back by 5 bases and J by 3 bases. Germline CDR1 reads SGHTA; CDR2 reads FQGNSA. The CDR3 loop spans 15 amino acids. The CDR3 nucleotides read TGTGCCAGCAGCAGCGACAGGGCTCTTCACTATGGCTACACCTTC. It codes for CASSSDRALHYGYTF.

This chain connects TRBV6-5 to TRBJ1-6; a weak D match, TRBD1 (5 bases). V lost 6 bases to trimming and J lost 7 bases, with 16 bases between them. The germline V gene encodes CDR1 MNHEY and CDR2 SVGAGI. The CDR3 extends over 15 amino acids. The CDR3 here is CASRRGSGVNSPLHF. CDR3 DNA: TGTGCCAGCAGAAGGGGCTCGGGGGTCAATTCACCCCTCCACTTT.

V usage is TRBV7-9 and J usage is TRBJ1-6; D unresolved. The CDR3 sequence is 13 residues long. CDR1 and CDR2 (germline): SEHNR, FQNEAQ (reference sequence). The ends were cut back, 1 base at V and 6 bases at J, with 4 bases in the middle. The CDR3 DNA follows: TGTGCCAGCAGCTTAGAAGCTAATTCACCCCTCCACTTT. Encoded protein: CASSLEANSPLHF.

V usage is TRBV11-3 and J usage is TRBJ2-7; the D gene is possibly TRBD2 (5 bases). V dropped 3 bases and J dropped 2 bases, with 11 bases sitting between them. Germline CDR1 is SGHNT and CDR2 is YENEEA. The CDR3 sequence is 14 residues long. CDR3 sequence (DNA): TGTGCCAGCAGCTTCCGGGGAGACACCTACGAGCAGTACTTC. This translates into CASSFRGDTYEQYF.

The V call is TRBV28, the J call TRBJ1-5; 9 nucleotides agree with TRBD1. Germline CDR1 is MDHEN and CDR2 is SYDVKM. The V segment lost 8 bases and the J segment 0 bases; nucleotides outside the gene matches: 14. This CDR3 is 18 amino acids long. The CDR3 spells CASWVSQGAIGSNQPQHF. CDR3 sequence (DNA): TGTGCCAGCTGGGTATCACAGGGGGCCATAGGTAGCAATCAGCCCCAGCATTTT.

This clone was picked up one time. Other DNA sequences in the sample encode the same CDR3. The chain employs TRBV6-2 or TRBV6-3 and TRBJ2-1; D not resolved. V was shortened by 5 bases and J by 4 bases, with 3 bases between the two germline ends. This CDR3 region has 11 residues. In germline, CDR1 is MNHEY, CDR2 SVGEGT. The CDR3 here is CASSQYNEQFF. The CDR3 DNA reads TGTGCCAGCAGTCAGTACAATGAGCAGTTCTTC.

Written as DNA, the CDR3 is TGCGCCAGCAGCTTGGGGGGAGAAACCTACAATGAGCAGTTCTTC. Amino acids: CASSLGGETYNEQFF. The rearrangement joins TRBV5-1 to TRBJ2-1, with a possible D match to TRBD2 (5 bases). CDR1 and CDR2 from the germline V gene are SGHRS and YFSETQ. Trimming cost V 0 bases and J 2 bases, with 9 bases left between them. CDR3 length: 15 amino acids.

The CDR3 DNA reads TGCGCCAGCAGTGTCCCAGGGCCTTCCTACAATGAGCAGTTCTTC. It is translated as CASSVPGPSYNEQFF. J is TRBJ2-1 and V is TRBV5-1, with D tentatively TRBD1 (5 bases). The CDR3 sequence is 15 residues long. The V gene's germline CDR1 is SGHRS and CDR2 YFSETQ. Trimming left V 5 bases short and J 1 base short, with 13 bases between.

The rearrangement joins TRBV27 to TRBJ1-2; D is unresolved. CDR1 is MNHEY, CDR2 SMNVEV, per germline (reference sequence). The CDR3 loop spans 13 amino acids. Trimming removed 0 bases from V and 4 bases from J, with 6 bases in between. CDR3 sequence reads: CASSLSGSYGYTF. CDR3 DNA: TGTGCCAGCAGTTTATCGGGGAGCTATGGCTACACCTTC.

This clone showed up just a few times. The chain recombines TRBV6-5 with TRBJ1-1, with TRBD1 identical over 10 bases. Germline CDR1 MNHEY, CDR2 SVGAGI. J gave up 6 bases and V 2 bases, and 9 bases lay outside the gene matches. The CDR3 covers 16 residues. The CDR3 DNA reads TGTGCCAGCAGTTACCACCGGGACAGGGGTGGGGCTGAAGCTTTCTTT. It is translated as CASSYHRDRGGAEAFF.

V gene TRBV6-2 or TRBV6-3 combines with J gene TRBJ2-2; D unresolved. Trimming took off 2 bases at V and 1 base at J, with 17 bases between the two ends. CDR3 length: 18 amino acids. Germline V gene lookup returns CDR1 MNHEY and CDR2 SVGEGT. The CDR3 coding sequence is TGTGCCAGCAGTTACCTTCTACAGCCACGTTTGAACACCGGGGAGCTGTTTTTT. It specifies CASSYLLQPRLNTGELFF.

V and J are TRBV9 and TRBJ2-5, with 7 nucleotides matching TRBD1. Germline V gene lookup returns CDR1 SGDLS and CDR2 YYNGEE. CDR3 length: 15 amino acids. Unmatched junction bases numbered 7, after V lost 0 bases and J lost 5 bases. This CDR3 reads CASSVEGQRAETQYF. CDR3 in DNA: TGTGCCAGCAGCGTAGAGGGACAGAGGGCCGAGACCCAGTACTTC.

The J gene is TRBJ1-1, the V gene TRBV11-1; 10 bases align to TRBD1. Looked up from germline, CDR1 is SGHAT and CDR2 is FQDESV (reference sequence). V shed 5 bases, J shed 3 bases, and the junction held 6 bases outside the gene matches. The CDR3 consists of 15 residues. The CDR3, as DNA: TGTGCCAGCAGCGCCCGACAGGGGGCGGACACTGAAGCTTTCTTT. It is translated as CASSARQGADTEAFF.

The chain is built from TRBV7-2 and TRBJ1-2; D perhaps matches TRBD1 (6 bases). This CDR3 contains 14 residues. Germline CDR1 SGHTA, CDR2 FQGNSA. The V end lost 2 bases, the J end lost 2 bases, and 9 bases lay between the germline ends. CDR3 region: CASSLIDRNYGYTF. CDR3 coding DNA: TGTGCCAGCAGCTTAATAGACAGGAACTATGGCTACACCTTC. The full variable domain, its missing parts supplied by reference TRBV7-2 and TRBJ1-2, is GAGVSQSPSNKVTEKGKDVELRCDPISGHTALYWYRQSLGQGLEFLIYFQGNSAPDKSGLPSDRFSAERTGGSVSTLTIQRTQQEDSAVYLCASSLIDRNYGYTFGSGTRLTVV.

The rearrangement uses TRBV12-5 and TRBJ2-7; 7 nucleotides align to TRBD2. The CDR3 extends over 14 amino acids. Germline trimming cut 3 bases from V and 4 bases from J; bases unmatched to any gene: 6. Per germline, CDR1 LGHNT and CDR2 FRNRAP. CDR3 sequence: CASGLSGGGYEQYF. CDR3 in DNA: TGTGCTAGTGGTTTATCGGGGGGTGGGTACGAGCAGTACTTC.

The V gene is TRBV3-1 (or the pseudogene TRBV3-2), the J gene TRBJ1-6; 8 bases match TRBD1. This CDR3 has 14 amino acids. The trim removed 4 bases at V and 9 bases at J, leaving 5 bases unmatched. CDR1 and CDR2 (germline): LGHDT, YNNKEL (reference sequence). CDR3 protein: CASSPGQGGSPLHF. The CDR3 DNA is TGTGCCAGCAGCCCAGGACAGGGTGGTTCACCCCTCCACTTT.

The chain has TRBV19 and TRBJ2-7; 7 bases match TRBD1. The CDR3 runs to 18 residues. Unmatched junction bases numbered 17, after V lost 6 bases and J lost 0 bases. Per the germline V gene, CDR1 is LNHDA and CDR2 is SQIVND (reference sequence). As DNA, the CDR3 is TGTGCCAGTAGCCCCAGTAGCATCGGACAGGCAAGCTCCTACGAGCAGTACTTC. It specifies CASSPSSIGQASSYEQYF. Using reference TRBV19 and TRBJ2-7 for the parts outside the CDR3, the full variable domain is DGGITQSPKYLFRKEGQNVTLSCEQNLNHDAMYWYRQDPGQGLRLIYYSQIVNDFQKGDIAEGYSVSREKKESFPLTVTSAQKNPTAFYLCASSPSSIGQASSYEQYFGPGTRLTVT.

The V gene is TRBV6-2 or TRBV6-3, the J gene TRBJ2-5, with no clear D. The CDR3 sequence is 14 residues long. V lost 2 bases and J lost 1, with 8 bases in between. Germline V CDR1 and CDR2: MNHEY, SVGEGT. CDR3 amino acids: CASSYSTSQETQYF. DNA for the CDR3: TGTGCCAGCAGTTACAGTACTTCCCAAGAGACCCAGTACTTC.

The chain recombines TRBV4-3 with TRBJ1-1; unclear D gene. The V gene's germline CDR1 is LGHNA and CDR2 YSLEER. Trimming took off 0 bases at V and 6 bases at J, with 11 bases between the two ends. The CDR3 loop spans 14 amino acids. The CDR3 bases are TGCGCCAGCAGCCAAGATTTTGGAGGGCCTGAAGCTTTCTTT. Protein product: CASSQDFGGPEAFF.

The V gene is TRBV5-7, the J gene TRBJ2-7; 9 bases map to TRBD1. TRBV5-7 is flagged as an ORF with uncertain function. CDR3 length: 16 amino acids. V lost 6 bases, J lost 0 bases, and 10 bases stayed unmatched. The CDR3 DNA is TGTGCCAGCACCACCACGGGACAGGGCCCCTCCTACGAGCAGTACTTC. This translates into CASTTTGQGPSYEQYF.

This clone was counted only a few times. The chain couples TRBV4-2 to TRBJ1-6, with D maybe TRBD1 (5 bases). The germline CDR1 and CDR2 sequences are LGHNA and YNFKEQ. The CDR3 covers 14 residues. Trimming pared 1 base from V and 6 bases from J, leaving 7 bases between. The CDR3 protein is CASSQGQSNSPLHF. In DNA form, the CDR3 reads TGTGCCAGCAGCCAAGGACAGTCTAATTCACCCCTCCACTTT.